A selection of T cell receptor beta chains follows, all from one sample in a study of blood T cell repertoires in COVID-19. Repertoires were generated with immunoSEQ multiplex PCR, while TCRdb's copy carries only in-frame clones and drops some. The data show about 200,000 clones, approximately 81% seen once. The sequenced material came from peripheral blood. These receptors came from a woman older than 75 with acute or convalescent COVID-19. The CDR3 runs from the conserved cysteine through the conserved F or W. The D gene is left open where the match is weak. Clone sizes are given selectively: once, few, many, or a class where the clone is expanded.

D | size | J | V | DNA | CDR3
- | - | TRBJ1-1 | TRBV12-3/TRBV12-4 | TGTGCCAGCAGTTTAAGGGGGAACACTGAAGCTTTCTTT | CASSLRGNTEAFF
TRBD1 | - | TRBJ1-3 | TRBV18 | TGTGCCAGCTCACCGGCGACAGGGGGTGGAAACACCATATATTTT | CASSPATGGGNTIYF
- | - | TRBJ2-1 | TRBV5-1 | TGCGCCAGCAGCTTGGAAGGGGGGGTCTACAATGAGCAGTTCTTC | CASSLEGGVYNEQFF
TRBD1 | - | TRBJ1-2 | TRBV7-2 | TGTGCCAGCAGACTAAGGACAGGGACTGACTATGGCTACACCTTC | CASRLRTGTDYGYTF
- | once | TRBJ1-2 | TRBV7-9 | TGTGCCAGCAGCTTGGCAGGGTCCTATGGCTACACCTTC | CASSLAGSYGYTF
- | - | TRBJ2-5 | TRBV2 | TGTGCCAGTACCAGGGATTTAAAAGAGACCCAGTACTTC | CASTRDLKETQYF
- | - | TRBJ1-5 | TRBV28 | TGTGCCAGCAGTCCTACGCGGCAGCCCCAGCATTTT | CASSPTRQPQHF
- | - | TRBJ2-2 | TRBV24-1 | TGTGCCACCCAGGATACGCTAAGGAACACCGGGGAGCTGTTTTTT | CATQDTLRNTGELFF
- | - | TRBJ2-2 | TRBV2 | TGTGCCAGCAGTCCCTTGAGCATAGCGAACACCGGGGAGCTGTTTTTT | CASSPLSIANTGELFF
- | - | TRBJ2-5 | TRBV5-4 | TGTGCCAGCAGCTTGCGTAGCGGACCTAAGGGAGAGACCCAGTACTTC | CASSLRSGPKGETQYF
- | - | TRBJ2-7 | TRBV12-3/TRBV12-4 | TGTGCCAGCAGTTATGGCCTAGCCCTACAGTACTTC | CASSYGLALQYF
TRBD1 | once | TRBJ2-3 | TRBV4-3 | TGCGCCAGCAGCCCCACGGACAGGAATACGCAGTATTTT | CASSPTDRNTQYF
TRBD2 | - | TRBJ2-7 | TRBV10-3 | TGTGCCATCAGCGCAAGGCCTAGCGGGATCCCCTACGAGCAGTACTTC | CAISARPSGIPYEQYF
TRBD2 | - | TRBJ2-1 | TRBV7-6 | TGTGCCAGCAGCTTGACTAGCGGAACGGCCAATGAGCAGTTCTTC | CASSLTSGTANEQFF
- | - | TRBJ2-5 | TRBV5-6 | TGTGCCAGCAGTTTGTTGGTCCGCCGGGAAGAGACCCAGTACTTC | CASSLLVRREETQYF